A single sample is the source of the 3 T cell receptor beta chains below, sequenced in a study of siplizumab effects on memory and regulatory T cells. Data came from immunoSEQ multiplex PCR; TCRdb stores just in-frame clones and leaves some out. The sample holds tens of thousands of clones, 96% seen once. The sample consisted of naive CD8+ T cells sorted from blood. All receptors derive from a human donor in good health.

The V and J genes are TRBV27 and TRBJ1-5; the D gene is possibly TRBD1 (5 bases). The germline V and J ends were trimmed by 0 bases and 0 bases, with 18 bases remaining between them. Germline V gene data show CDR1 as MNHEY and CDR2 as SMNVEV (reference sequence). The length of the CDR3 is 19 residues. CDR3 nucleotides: TGTGCCAGCAGTTTATCGGGGGACTTTGCGCCTTATAGCAATCAGCCCCAGCATTTT. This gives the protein CASSLSGDFAPYSNQPQHF.

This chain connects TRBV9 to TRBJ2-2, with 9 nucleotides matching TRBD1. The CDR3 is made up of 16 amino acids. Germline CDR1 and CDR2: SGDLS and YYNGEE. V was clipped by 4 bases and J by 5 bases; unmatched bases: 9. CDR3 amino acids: CASSSPGQGNTGELFF. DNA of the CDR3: TGTGCCAGCAGCTCTCCGGGACAGGGAAATACCGGGGAGCTGTTTTTT.

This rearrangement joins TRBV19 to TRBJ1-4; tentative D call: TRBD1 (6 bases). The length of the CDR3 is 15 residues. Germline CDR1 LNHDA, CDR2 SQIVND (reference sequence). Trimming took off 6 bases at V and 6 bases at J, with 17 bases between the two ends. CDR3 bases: TGTGCCAGTAGGTGGGGGGGGACAAGGGATGAAAAACTGTTTTTT. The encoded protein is CASRWGGTRDEKLFF. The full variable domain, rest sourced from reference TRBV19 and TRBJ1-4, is DGGITQSPKYLFRKEGQNVTLSCEQNLNHDAMYWYRQDPGQGLRLIYYSQIVNDFQKGDIAEGYSVSREKKESFPLTVTSAQKNPTAFYLCASRWGGTRDEKLFFGSGTQLSVL.